The sequence of this T cell receptor beta chain was determined in a study of cytomegalovirus exposure and HLA in healthy donors. General observations from the study: Researchers counted roughly 160 TCR beta chains as cytomegalovirus-associated.

PCR was performed using 60 Vbeta and 13 Jbeta primers. Generated by immunoSEQ multiplex PCR, the TCRdb table keeps only in-frame clones and is missing some. The sample contains approximately 100,000 clones, around three quarters of which appear only once. CDR1 and CDR2 (germline): MNHEY, SVGAGI. The CDR3 sequence is 14 residues long. Losses at the gene ends were 8 bases for V and 3 bases for J; bases not matched to a gene: 8. With respect to this clone: Its antigen is as yet unknown.

The origin of this receptor is a female donor in good health and CMV-seropositive. Material for sequencing was PBMCs. The genes are TRBV6-5 and TRBJ1-2; 8 positions agree with TRBD1. The CDR3 DNA reads as TGTGCCAGCCAGAAAATGGGACAGGACTATGGCTACACCTTC. This translates into CASQKMGQDYGYTF.